Listed here are 22 T cell receptor beta chains from one sample, sequenced in a study of post-analysis software for immune sequencing data. General study points: Roughly 5 TRBV segments occurring more often in patients than controls included TRBV5-6, TRBV5-1 and TRBV20-1.

These receptors' targets are unknown. Carried by the TCR beta cDNA libraries were unique molecular identifiers. TCRdb re-derived calls from the PCR reads in MiXCR, one entry per CDR3 protein. The sample includes fewer than 850,000 distinct CDR3 sequences, roughly 27% of them seen just once. The material sequenced was blood. Receptors were obtained from a girl under 18 with multiple sclerosis.

Turning to this clonotype: Since a far larger clone is one base different, this is likely a read error. The chain employs TRBV7-6 and TRBJ2-3, with D unclear. Germline values: CDR1 SGHVS, CDR2 FNYEAQ. This CDR3 region has 12 residues. CDR3 amino acids: CASSPPTDTRYF. The CDR3 DNA reads as TGTGCCAGCAGCCCCCCCACAGATACGCGGTATTTT.

This clonotype appeared a few times. The CDR3 protein is CASSWAGNQPQHF. The CDR3 nucleotides are TGTGCCAGCAGCTGGGCTGGAAATCAGCCCCAGCATTTT. The chain recombines TRBV3-1 with TRBJ1-5; D unresolved. Germline CDR1 reads LGHDT; CDR2 reads YNNKEL (reference sequence). V shed 5 bases and J shed 4 bases, with 9 bases lying between them. The CDR3 has 13 amino acids.

The chain uses TRBV5-1 and TRBJ2-1; 9 bases match TRBD2. Germline V gives CDR1 SGHRS, CDR2 YFSETQ. The V gene end was trimmed by 0 bases and the J gene end by 2 bases; junction bases not matched to a gene: 3. The CDR3 is 16 amino acids. CDR3 sequence reads: CASSLGGGEAYNEQFF. Written as DNA, the CDR3 is TGCGCCAGCAGCTTGGGCGGGGGGGAGGCCTACAATGAGCAGTTCTTC. The variable domain in full, completed from reference TRBV5-1 and TRBJ2-1, reads KAGVTQTPRYLIKTRGQQVTLSCSPISGHRSVSWYQQTPGQGLQFLFEYFSETQRNKGNFPGRFSGRQFSNSRSEMNVSTLELGDSALYLCASSLGGGEAYNEQFFGPGTRLTVL.

The chain has TRBV4-2 and TRBJ1-2; D gene unclear. From germline, CDR1 is LGHNA and CDR2 YNFKEQ. The CDR3 covers 13 residues. Trimming took 0 bases from V and 1 from J, leaving 3 bases between them. DNA of the CDR3: TGTGCCAGCAGCCAAGAGCGTAACTATGGCTACACCTTC. As protein: CASSQERNYGYTF.

The V and J genes are TRBV4-3 and TRBJ1-4, with 8 positions matching TRBD1. The CDR3 covers 17 residues. Germline CDR1 is LGHNA and CDR2 is YSLEER. J gave up 5 bases and V 1 base, and 9 bases lay outside the gene matches. This chain's CDR3 is CASSQGNHRDRNEKLFF. CDR3 bases: TGCGCCAGCAGCCAAGGTAATCACCGGGACAGGAATGAAAAACTGTTTTTT.

V is TRBV15 and J is TRBJ1-2; unclear D gene. The CDR3 is 15 residues long. The germline V and J ends were trimmed by 1 base and 5 bases, with 14 bases remaining between them. The germline gives CDR1 LNHNV, CDR2 YYDKDF (reference sequence). The CDR3 loop is CATSRVDTLLYGYTF. Here the CDR3 DNA reads TGTGCCACCAGCAGAGTTGACACATTGCTGTATGGCTACACCTTC.

This sequence joins TRBV20-1 and TRBJ2-5; D is unresolved. The DNA end is more similar to TRBJ2-7, so the J call may be wrong. Germline values: CDR1 DFQATT, CDR2 SNEGSKA (reference sequence). This CDR3 is 11 amino acids long. This chain's CDR3 is CSARPGAEQYF. CDR3 sequence (DNA): TGCAGTGCTAGGCCGGGCGCCGAGCAGTACTTC.

This clonotype was detected many times. The chain combines TRBV7-2 with TRBJ1-1; tentatively, D is TRBD1 (6 bases). The V gene's germline CDR1 is SGHTA and CDR2 FQGNSA. V was cut by 2 bases and J by 7 bases, with 11 bases left in between. CDR3 length: 13 amino acids. The CDR3 sequence is CASSLKTGLEAFF. CDR3 nucleotide sequence: TGTGCCAGCAGCTTAAAGACAGGCCTTGAAGCTTTCTTT.

Here the CDR3 reads CSASPGSQPQHF. CDR3 in DNA: TGCAGTGCCTCACCAGGGTCACAGCCCCAGCATTTT. This chain uses TRBV20-1 with TRBJ1-5, with D maybe TRBD1 (5 bases). The CDR3 runs to 12 residues. CDR1 is DFQATT, CDR2 SNEGSKA, per germline (reference sequence). V gave up 6 bases and J gave up 7 bases, with 13 bases separating them.

As to this clonotype: The junction departs from the called germline gene at one end, perhaps through a read error. The V and J genes are TRBV28 and TRBJ1-6; 9 nucleotides match TRBD1. This CDR3 is 17 amino acids long. Germline lookup yields CDR1 MDHEN and CDR2 SYDVKM. The CDR3 sequence is CASSFGGTGSYNSPLHF. The CDR3 DNA reads as TGCGCCAGCAGTTTTGGAGGGACAGGGTCCTATAATTCACCCCTCCACTTT.

This clonotype was picked up one time. The rearrangement links TRBV20-1 to TRBJ2-2; no firm D call. This CDR3 has 15 amino acids. The V and J ends lost 5 bases and 1 base respectively, with 14 bases between them. Germline V lookup: CDR1 DFQATT, CDR2 SNEGSKA (reference sequence). CDR3 coding DNA: TGCAGTGCTGGATCCCCACGGGTGAACACCGGGGAGCTGTTTTTT. Protein: CSAGSPRVNTGELFF.

The rearrangement links TRBV28 to TRBJ2-1; no firm D call. V shed 6 bases and J shed 3 bases, with 15 bases lying between them. Germline CDR1 and CDR2: MDHEN and SYDVKM. The CDR3 consists of 15 residues. DNA for the CDR3: TGTGCCAGCAGCCCCTCCGGGCCCGTCTACAATGAGCAGTTCTTC. It codes for CASSPSGPVYNEQFF.

The chain has TRBV7-9 and TRBJ2-2; tentatively, D is TRBD1 (6 bases). With 2 bases removed from V and 6 bases from J, the gap between germline ends came to 19 bases. The germline V gene has CDR1 SEHNR and CDR2 FQNEAQ (reference sequence). The CDR3 covers 17 residues. The CDR3 nucleotides read TGTGCCAGCAGCTTATTCGGGACACCTGACGGTCCCGGGGAGCTGTTTTTT. Translation: CASSLFGTPDGPGELFF.

This clonotype was recorded a few times. V gene TRBV27 combines with J gene TRBJ2-1; 11 bases line up with TRBD2. This CDR3 region has 15 residues. Trimming cost V 8 bases and J 3 bases; bases outside gene matches: 6. In germline, CDR1 is MNHEY, CDR2 SMNVEV (reference sequence). Written as DNA, the CDR3 is TGTGCCAGCGGTAGCGGGGGGGTATTCTACAATGAGCAGTTCTTC. This translates into CASGSGGVFYNEQFF.

The V and J genes are TRBV5-1 and TRBJ2-1; possible D gene TRBD1, 5 bases. The J call may be wrong; the DNA end is better matched by TRBJ2-7. Germline assignment: CDR1 SGHRS and CDR2 YFSETQ. The CDR3 sequence is 15 residues long. The CDR3 nucleotides are TGCGCCAGCAGCTTGCATCAGGGCCGTTACAATGAGCAGTACTTC. Protein product: CASSLHQGRYNEQYF.

The chain links TRBV27 to TRBJ1-5; TRBD1 matches at 8 bases. Unmatched junction bases numbered 9, after V lost 4 bases and J lost 7 bases. The CDR3 consists of 15 residues. Germline CDR1 and CDR2: MNHEY and SMNVEV (reference sequence). The CDR3 region has the DNA TGTGCCAGCAGTTGGGGACAGGACCACAGGCAGCCCCAGCATTTT. Amino acid sequence: CASSWGQDHRQPQHF.

The V call is TRBV7-6, the J call TRBJ2-3, with 13 bases aligning to TRBD2. V gave up 5 bases and J gave up 6 bases; unmatched junction bases: 8. CDR1 and CDR2 from the germline V gene are SGHVS and FNYEAQ. This CDR3 has 16 amino acids. This chain's CDR3 is CASSPTSGGRLDTQYF. As DNA, the CDR3 is TGTGCCAGCAGCCCGACTAGCGGGGGGAGGTTGGATACGCAGTATTTT. Filled out from reference TRBV7-6 and TRBJ2-3, the complete variable domain reads GAGVSQSPRYKVTKRGQDVALRCDPISGHVSLYWYRQALGQGPEFLTYFNYEAQQDKSGLPNDRFSAERPEGSISTLTIQRTEQRDSAMYRCASSPTSGGRLDTQYFGPGTRLTVL.

There are a few counts of this clonotype. CDR3 coding DNA: TGTGCCATCAGTGAGTCGGTCAGGAGCCCTGTCGACACTGAAGCTTTCTTT. Its protein is CAISESVRSPVDTEAFF. V usage is TRBV10-3 and J usage is TRBJ1-1; D gene unclear. There are 17 residues in the CDR3. V was cut by 0 bases and J by 3 bases, with 17 bases left in between. Germline V CDR1 and CDR2: ENHRY, SYGVKD.

This sequence joins TRBV10-3 and TRBJ2-5; D possibly corresponds to TRBD1 (6 bases). The CDR3 is 15 residues long. V was pared by 5 bases and J by 3 bases, with 16 bases between. Germline-derived CDR1 and CDR2 are ENHRY and SYGVKD. CDR3 DNA sequence: TGTGCCATCAGTCCGCTAGCTGGGGGCGAAGAGACCCAGTACTTC. Translated, it gives CAISPLAGGEETQYF.

The sample holds a few counts of this clonotype. The chain is built from TRBV13 and TRBJ1-2; TRBD1 agrees at 7 bases. This CDR3 has 13 residues. Germline V lookup: CDR1 PRHDT, CDR2 FYEKMQ (reference sequence). Losses at the gene ends were 5 bases for V and 5 bases for J; bases not matched to a gene: 5. The CDR3 DNA reads as TGTGCCAGCAGCCCGACGGGACAGTATGGCTACACCTTC. Residues: CASSPTGQYGYTF.

This clonotype came up a few times. The chain recombines TRBV6-6 with TRBJ2-3; TRBD2 might be the D (6 bases). Germline V gives CDR1 MNHNY, CDR2 SVGAGI (reference sequence). V was shortened by 0 bases and J by 8 bases, with 12 bases between the two germline ends. This CDR3 region has 14 residues. The CDR3 sequence is CASSYSPGDGTQYF. CDR3 DNA sequence: TGTGCCAGCAGTTACTCCCCGGGAGACGGTACGCAGTATTTT.

The chain employs TRBV4-1 and TRBJ1-1; a weak D match, TRBD1 (6 bases). Trimming cost V 4 bases and J 4 bases, with 13 bases left between them. The CDR3 spans 14 residues. Germline CDR1 and CDR2: MGHRA and YSYEKL. CDR3 bases: TGCGCCAGCAGCCGACTAGAAGGGGGCACTGAAGCTTTCTTT. Amino acids: CASSRLEGGTEAFF.